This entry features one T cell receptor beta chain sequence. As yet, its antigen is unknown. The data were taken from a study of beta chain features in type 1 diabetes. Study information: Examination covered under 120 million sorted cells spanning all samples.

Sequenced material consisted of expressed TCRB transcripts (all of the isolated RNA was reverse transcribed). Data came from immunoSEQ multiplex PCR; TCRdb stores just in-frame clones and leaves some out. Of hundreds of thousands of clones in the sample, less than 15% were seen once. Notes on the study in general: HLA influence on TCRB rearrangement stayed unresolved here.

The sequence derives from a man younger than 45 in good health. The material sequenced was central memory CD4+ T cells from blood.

The CDR3 region is CASSLVGPGGRYEQYF. The CDR3 DNA reads TGTGCCAGCAGCTTAGTCGGGCCAGGGGGAAGATACGAGCAGTACTTC. J is TRBJ2-7 and V is TRBV7-2; 7 bases agree with TRBD1. The ends lost 1 base at V and 4 bases at J; junction bases unmatched: 10. CDR1 is SGHTA, CDR2 FQGNSA, per germline. CDR3 length: 16 amino acids.